Below are 30 T cell receptor beta chains sequenced from a single sample in a study of beta chain features in type 1 diabetes. Study-level results: Type 1 diabetes patients showed a moderate but significant shortening of TCRB CDR3s in all four CD4+ subsets.

Which antigens these TCRs recognize remains unknown. cDNA synthesis used the whole RNA isolate, giving expressed TCRB sequences. The table came from immunoSEQ multiplex PCR; TCRdb's copy has only in-frame clones and leaves some out. The data hold hundreds of thousands of clones, with 11% to 15% observed a single time. Material for sequencing was naive CD4+ T cells from blood. The receptors derive from a man younger than 35 with type 1 diabetes.

This clone was found a few times. The chain joins TRBV9 to TRBJ2-3; weak D call: TRBD1 (6 bases). The CDR3 is 14 amino acids. Trimming cost V 2 bases and J 2 bases, with 9 bases left between them. Germline assignment: CDR1 SGDLS and CDR2 YYNGEE. CDR3 in amino acids: CASSVGADTDTQYF. Written as DNA, the CDR3 is TGTGCCAGCAGCGTGGGGGCCGACACAGATACGCAGTATTTT.

J is TRBJ2-5 and V is TRBV21-1. TRBV21-1 corresponds to a pseudogene. This CDR3 has 13 residues. CDR3 amino acids: CARGDRRVETQYF. The CDR3 region has the DNA TGTGCCAGAGGGGATCGGCGGGTGGAGACCCAGTACTTC.

This clone appeared a single time. The chain joins TRBV11-1 to TRBJ2-7, with D possibly TRBD1 on 5 matching bases. The ends were cut back, 2 bases at V and 1 base at J, with 15 bases in the middle. The length of the CDR3 is 16 residues. Germline V gives CDR1 SGHAT, CDR2 FQDESV (reference sequence). DNA for the CDR3: TGTGCCAGCAGCTTAATTTTGGGCGACAGATCCTACGAGCAGTACTTC. Protein product: CASSLILGDRSYEQYF.

The genes are TRBV28 and TRBJ2-2; D gene uncertain. The CDR3 sequence is 11 residues long. The V and J ends lost 6 bases and 5 bases respectively, with 4 bases between them. The germline V gene has CDR1 MDHEN and CDR2 SYDVKM. The CDR3 here is CASRLTGELFF. The DNA of the CDR3 is TGTGCCAGCAGACTTACCGGGGAGCTGTTTTTT.

This clone was seen a handful of times. The rearrangement links TRBV7-9 to TRBJ2-1; maybe TRBD1 (6 bases). The germline CDR1 and CDR2 sequences are SEHNR and FQNEAQ (reference sequence). V was pared by 1 base and J by 5 bases, with 12 bases between. This CDR3 contains 15 residues. CDR3: CASSLGQGLHNEQFF. The CDR3 DNA sequence: TGTGCCAGCAGCTTAGGGCAGGGGCTCCACAATGAGCAGTTCTTC.

The V call is TRBV6-6, the J call TRBJ2-4; 7 bases align to TRBD1. J was trimmed by 6 bases and V by 2 bases; bases with no gene match: 1. CDR3 length equals 13 residues. In germline, CDR1 is MNHNY, CDR2 SVGAGI (reference sequence). The CDR3 sequence is CASSYAGGNIQYF. Here the CDR3 DNA reads TGTGCCAGCAGTTACGCAGGGGGAAACATTCAGTACTTC.

The J gene is TRBJ1-2, the V gene TRBV2; a possible D gene is TRBD1 (5 bases). Germline loops: CDR1 SNHLY, CDR2 FYNNEI. Trimming shortened V by 7 bases and J by 4 bases, and 13 bases separated the two germline ends. The length of the CDR3 is 13 residues. The CDR3 loop is CASILGLTYGYTF. CDR3 in DNA: TGTGCCAGCATACTGGGACTGACCTATGGCTACACCTTC.

This clone was counted only a few times. This CDR3 is CASRGSAYNEQFF. The CDR3 DNA reads as TGTGCCAGCAGGGGCAGCGCCTACAATGAGCAGTTCTTC. The genes are TRBV28 and TRBJ2-1, with D uncertain. Per germline, CDR1 MDHEN and CDR2 SYDVKM. The V gene lost 6 bases and the J gene lost 2 bases, with 8 bases spanning the gap. The CDR3 consists of 13 residues.

A few counts support this clone. CDR3 region: CASRLPWSNYGYTF. In nucleotides, the CDR3 is TGTGCCAGCAGGCTTCCTTGGTCCAACTATGGCTACACCTTC. The chain links TRBV28 to TRBJ1-2; D is undetermined. V was shortened by 6 bases and J by 2 bases, with 13 bases between the two germline ends. The germline V gene has CDR1 MDHEN and CDR2 SYDVKM. The CDR3 is 14 residues long.

Only a few counts were recorded for this clone. This chain connects TRBV6-1 to TRBJ2-5, with D perhaps matching TRBD1 (5 bases). Germline V gene lookup returns CDR1 MNHNS and CDR2 SASEGT. CDR3 length equals 15 residues. V was clipped by 2 bases and J by 5 bases, with 15 bases between them. DNA of the CDR3: TGTGCCAGCAGTGAATCCAGCAGGGCGGCCGAGACCCAGTACTTC. Its protein is CASSESSRAAETQYF.

The V gene is TRBV7-2, the J gene TRBJ1-5, with D uncertain. The V gene lost 1 base and the J gene lost 6 bases, with 10 bases spanning the gap. Germline assignment: CDR1 SGHTA and CDR2 FQGNSA. This CDR3 contains 14 residues. Here the CDR3 DNA reads TGTGCCAGCAGCTTAGGGTCGGGTCCTCAGCCCCAGCATTTT. The encoded protein is CASSLGSGPQPQHF.

This clone was detected a few times. The chain couples TRBV5-1 to TRBJ1-1; D possibly corresponds to TRBD1 (6 bases). This CDR3 spans 14 amino acids. V lost 7 bases, J lost 1 base, and 14 bases lay in between. Germline V gene sequence: CDR1 SGHRS, CDR2 YFSETQ. CDR3 DNA: TGCGCCAGCCACTGGGGGGCTACGAACACTGAAGCTTTCTTT. Translation: CASHWGATNTEAFF.

The chain couples TRBV11-1 to TRBJ2-3; D is perhaps TRBD1 (6 bases). This CDR3 comprises 14 residues. V lost 5 bases, J lost 1 base, and 10 bases lay in between. Germline values: CDR1 SGHAT, CDR2 FQDESV (reference sequence). This chain's CDR3 is CASSQGRGTDTQYF. The DNA for the CDR3 is TGTGCCAGCAGCCAGGGGCGGGGCACAGATACGCAGTATTTT.

The V and J genes are TRBV4-1 and TRBJ2-3; TRBD2 matches at 13 bases. Germline CDR1 reads MGHRA; CDR2 reads YSYEKL. This CDR3 comprises 16 residues. The ends lost 4 bases at V and 3 bases at J; junction bases unmatched: 4. Here the CDR3 DNA reads TGCGCCAGCAGCCCTACTAGCGGGAGGGCTACAGATACGCAGTATTTT. Amino acid sequence: CASSPTSGRATDTQYF.

The chain is built from TRBV18 and TRBJ2-2, with D perhaps TRBD1 (6 bases). Trimming pared 8 bases from V and 4 bases from J, leaving 23 bases between. This CDR3 comprises 17 residues. Germline CDR1 KGHSH, CDR2 LQKENI. The CDR3 nucleotides are TGTGCCAGCGGCATGGACAGTACTTCCTTCTCCACCGGGGAGCTGTTTTTT. It specifies CASGMDSTSFSTGELFF.

Points on this clone: A read error may account for a junction end that differs from germline. V gene TRBV7-7 combines with J gene TRBJ2-1; 10 bases align to TRBD1. The CDR3 length is 16 residues. Germline CDR1 reads SSHAT; CDR2 reads FNYEAQ (reference sequence). Written as DNA, the CDR3 is TGTGCTAGCAGCTTAGGACAGGGGGGTTCCTACAATGAGCAGTTCTTC. This sequence encodes CASSLGQGGSYNEQFF.

The chain uses TRBV19 and TRBJ1-3; tentative D call: TRBD1 (5 bases). This CDR3 region has 14 residues. V lost 6 bases, J lost 1 base, and 10 bases lay in between. Germline CDR1 reads LNHDA; CDR2 reads SQIVND (reference sequence). The CDR3, as DNA: TGTGCCAGTAGGATACAGGCGTCTGGAAACACCATATATTTT. Its translation: CASRIQASGNTIYF.

The chain has TRBV9 and TRBJ2-2; the D is unclear. The CDR3 runs to 16 residues. The germline V and J ends were trimmed by 0 bases and 4 bases, with 13 bases remaining between them. The germline V gene has CDR1 SGDLS and CDR2 YYNGEE. CDR3 loop: CASSVDAKAFTGELFF. In nucleotides, the CDR3 is TGTGCCAGCAGCGTAGATGCTAAGGCTTTCACCGGGGAGCTGTTTTTT.

This clone was seen only a few times. J is TRBJ1-2 and V is TRBV7-3; weak D call: TRBD1 (5 bases). The CDR3 is 15 amino acids. With 4 bases removed from V and 8 bases from J, the gap between germline ends came to 20 bases. In germline, CDR1 is SGHTA, CDR2 FQGTGA. The CDR3 bases are TGTGCCAGCAGCTCCGCTGGGACTTCTCAAACCGGCTACACCTTC. Its protein product is CASSSAGTSQTGYTF.

The rearrangement uses TRBV5-4 and TRBJ2-7, with D possibly matching TRBD2 (6 bases). CDR1 and CDR2 (germline): SGHNT, YYREEE (reference sequence). CDR3 size: 17 residues. V lost 3 bases to trimming and J lost 2 bases, with 21 bases between them. The CDR3 DNA reads TGTGCCAGCAGCTCCGGGACTGTTATCCTCGGGGCCTACGAGCAGTACTTC. Translation gives CASSSGTVILGAYEQYF.

The CDR3 sequence: CASSSWTATGELFF. The CDR3 nucleotides are TGTGCCAGCAGCTCGTGGACGGCCACCGGGGAGCTGTTTTTT. The rearrangement uses TRBV7-2 and TRBJ2-2; D is ambiguous. Germline-derived CDR1 and CDR2 are SGHTA and FQGNSA. This CDR3 is 14 amino acids long. The V and J ends lost 4 bases and 4 bases respectively, with 10 bases between them.

The CDR3 is CSVEAGIPYEQYF. CDR3 DNA sequence: TGCAGCGTTGAGGCAGGGATCCCCTACGAGCAGTACTTC. The chain couples TRBV29-1 to TRBJ2-7, with a tentative D call TRBD1 (5 bases). V lost 3 bases, J lost 2 bases, and 11 bases lay in between. The length of the CDR3 is 13 residues. Germline values: CDR1 SQVTM, CDR2 ANQGSEA.

The chain is built from TRBV27 and TRBJ2-7, with 8 bases fitting TRBD1. The germline CDR1 and CDR2 sequences are MNHEY and SMNVEV (reference sequence). The junction had 7 bases not matched to a gene; V was cut back by 3 bases and J by 3 bases. The CDR3 sequence is 15 residues long. The CDR3: CASSFIQGANYEQYF. CDR3 bases: TGTGCCAGCAGTTTCATCCAGGGGGCGAACTACGAGCAGTACTTC.

There are a few counts of this clone. V gene TRBV19 combines with J gene TRBJ2-7; TRBD1 agrees at 9 bases. The CDR3 loop spans 12 amino acids. Germline CDR1 is LNHDA and CDR2 is SQIVND (reference sequence). V shed 9 bases and J 6 bases; nucleotides not matched to a gene: 6. CDR3 loop: CASRDRVSEQYF. Here the CDR3 DNA reads TGTGCCAGCCGGGACAGGGTCTCCGAGCAGTACTTC. Full variable domain (outside the CDR3, taken from reference TRBV19 and TRBJ2-7): DGGITQSPKYLFRKEGQNVTLSCEQNLNHDAMYWYRQDPGQGLRLIYYSQIVNDFQKGDIAEGYSVSREKKESFPLTVTSAQKNPTAFYLCASRDRVSEQYFGPGTRLTVT.

The chain uses TRBV7-2 and TRBJ2-4; D not certain. Germline V CDR1 and CDR2: SGHTA, FQGNSA. V lost 3 bases to trimming and J lost 3 bases, with 0 bases between them. The CDR3 is 11 residues long. The CDR3 is CASSFKNIQYF. The CDR3 bases are TGTGCCAGCAGCTTCAAAAACATTCAGTACTTC. The full variable domain, its missing parts supplied by reference TRBV7-2 and TRBJ2-4, is GAGVSQSPSNKVTEKGKDVELRCDPISGHTALYWYRQSLGQGLEFLIYFQGNSAPDKSGLPSDRFSAERTGGSVSTLTIQRTQQEDSAVYLCASSFKNIQYFGAGTRLSVL.

V gene TRBV4-2 combines with J gene TRBJ2-2; no clear D. CDR1 and CDR2 (germline): LGHNA, YNFKEQ. CDR3 size: 13 residues. Deletions cut 6 bases from V and 1 base from J, with 6 bases between. This CDR3 reads CASRDGNTGELFF. The CDR3, as DNA: TGTGCCAGCAGGGACGGGAACACCGGGGAGCTGTTTTTT.

The chain is built from TRBV2 and TRBJ1-5; possible D gene TRBD1, 5 bases. CDR3 length equals 12 residues. Germline V lookup: CDR1 SNHLY, CDR2 FYNNEI. The ends were cut back, 5 bases at V and 9 bases at J, with 11 bases in the middle. For the CDR3, the DNA is TGTGCCAGCAGTTTAGAGGGACGGCCCCAGCATTTT. The encoded protein is CASSLEGRPQHF.

The chain employs TRBV18 and TRBJ1-2; the D is unclear. Germline CDR1 reads KGHSH; CDR2 reads LQKENI. Trimming stripped 6 bases from V and 8 bases from J, with 16 bases between. The CDR3 extends over 13 amino acids. The CDR3 is CASSARESSGYTF. In DNA, the CDR3 is TGTGCCAGCTCTGCTCGGGAATCTAGCGGCTACACCTTC.

Only a few counts were recorded for this clone. The gene calls are TRBV7-2 and TRBJ1-3; D uncertain. Germline V lookup: CDR1 SGHTA, CDR2 FQGNSA. The CDR3 extends over 13 amino acids. Trimming shortened V by 4 bases and J by 0 bases, and 4 bases separated the two germline ends. The chain's CDR3 is CASSSLSGNTIYF. The CDR3, as DNA: TGTGCCAGCAGCTCCCTCTCTGGAAACACCATATATTTT.

CDR3 protein: CSVEPGTGTDTQYF. The CDR3 nucleotides are TGCAGCGTTGAACCCGGGACAGGCACAGATACGCAGTATTTT. This chain connects TRBV29-1 to TRBJ2-3; 7 bases are shared with TRBD1. Germline loops: CDR1 SQVTM, CDR2 ANQGSEA. After removal of 2 bases from V and 1 base from J, the junction contained 3 bases not matched to a gene. This CDR3 spans 14 amino acids.